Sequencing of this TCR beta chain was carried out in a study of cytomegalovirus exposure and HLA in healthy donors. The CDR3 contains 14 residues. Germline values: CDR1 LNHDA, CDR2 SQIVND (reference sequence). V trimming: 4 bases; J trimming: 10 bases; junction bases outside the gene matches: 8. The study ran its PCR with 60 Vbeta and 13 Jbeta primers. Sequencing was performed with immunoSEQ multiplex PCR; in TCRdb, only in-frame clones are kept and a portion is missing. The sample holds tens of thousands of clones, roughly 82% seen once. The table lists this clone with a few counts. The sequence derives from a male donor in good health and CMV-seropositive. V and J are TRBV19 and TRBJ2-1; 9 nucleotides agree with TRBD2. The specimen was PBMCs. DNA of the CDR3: TGTGCCAGTAGTAGCGGGAGGGCACTTAAGGAGCAGTTCTTC. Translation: CASSSGRALKEQFF. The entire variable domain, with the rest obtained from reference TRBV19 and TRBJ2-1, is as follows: DGGITQSPKYLFRKEGQNVTLSCEQNLNHDAMYWYRQDPGQGLRLIYYSQIVNDFQKGDIAEGYSVSREKKESFPLTVTSAQKNPTAFYLCASSSGRALKEQFFGPGTRLTVL.